This entry lists 28 T cell receptor beta chains sequenced from one sample in a study of response to subunit inactivated influenza vaccine. TCRdb reprocessed the RT-PCR reads with MiXCR, giving one entry per CDR3 protein. The sample gives about 700,000 distinct CDR3 sequences, around 15% of which show up once; about 7.6% is in the top ten. The sample here was PBMCs from blood, taken around two weeks before vaccination. The receptor set was obtained from a man aged 45 to 65 who received an inactivated influenza vaccine.

This clonotype has only a few counts. This chain uses TRBV11-2 with TRBJ2-1; TRBD2 matches at 13 bases. CDR3 length: 15 amino acids. Per germline, CDR1 SGHAT and CDR2 FQNNGV. The V gene end was trimmed by 5 bases and the J gene end by 7 bases; junction bases not matched to a gene: 5. CDR3 coding DNA: TGTGCCAGCAGCGCACTAGCGGGAGGGCGGAATGAGCAGTTCTTC. Its protein is CASSALAGGRNEQFF.

There are a few counts of this clonotype. The chain uses TRBV20-1 and TRBJ2-2; 9 bases fit TRBD1. The V gene's germline CDR1 is DFQATT and CDR2 SNEGSKA (reference sequence). The V segment lost 6 bases and the J segment 0 bases; nucleotides outside the gene matches: 5. The CDR3 is 15 amino acids. CDR3 in DNA: TGCAGTGCAAAGACAGGGGGTGCGAACACCGGGGAGCTGTTTTTT. Translating it yields CSAKTGGANTGELFF.

The CDR3 sequence: CASSPSARGIETQYF. The CDR3 DNA is TGTGCCAGCTCACCCAGCGCCAGGGGGATAGAGACCCAGTACTTC. The chain joins TRBV18 to TRBJ2-5; 7 bases agree with TRBD1. V gave up 3 bases and J gave up 4 bases; unmatched junction bases: 8. Germline V lookup: CDR1 KGHSH, CDR2 LQKENI. The CDR3 length is 15 residues.

The rearrangement joins TRBV4-2 to TRBJ2-5; D might be TRBD2 (5 bases). V was cut by 1 base and J by 6 bases, with 12 bases left in between. CDR1 and CDR2 from the germline V gene are LGHNA and YNFKEQ. The CDR3 consists of 14 residues. CDR3 DNA: TGTGCCAGCAGCCAAGTAACCGGGGAAAAGACCCAGTACTTC. It translates to CASSQVTGEKTQYF.

The table lists this clonotype with many counts. J is TRBJ1-2 and V is TRBV7-9; D uncertain. CDR1 SEHNR and CDR2 FQNEAQ come from the germline V gene (reference sequence). The length of the CDR3 is 15 residues. V was clipped by 5 bases and J by 3 bases, with 16 bases between them. CDR3 bases: TGTGCCAGCAGCGAGAGTGGTTCCGGACACTATGGCTACACCTTC. Its translation is CASSESGSGHYGYTF.

This sequence joins TRBV25-1 and TRBJ1-2; D is unclear. Per germline, CDR1 MGHDK and CDR2 SYGVNS. The CDR3 sequence is 12 residues long. The V gene lost 3 bases and the J gene lost 7 bases, with 9 bases spanning the gap. The CDR3 sequence: CASSEGGGGYTF. For the CDR3, the DNA is TGTGCCAGCAGTGAGGGAGGTGGTGGCTACACCTTC.

This clonotype was seen a few times. The chain joins TRBV4-2 to TRBJ2-7; the match to TRBD2 covers 9 bases. Trimming took 1 base from V and 5 from J; bases not matched to a gene: 3. Germline V lookup: CDR1 LGHNA, CDR2 YNFKEQ. CDR3 length: 14 residues. CDR3 sequence: CASSQARLADEQYF. The CDR3 region has the DNA TGTGCCAGCAGCCAAGCTAGACTAGCGGACGAGCAGTACTTC.

This clonotype appeared many times. V usage is TRBV4-1 and J usage is TRBJ2-2; D possibly corresponds to TRBD2 (6 bases). V gave up 3 bases and J gave up 1 base, with 9 bases separating them. This CDR3 is 15 amino acids long. Germline CDR1 MGHRA, CDR2 YSYEKL. The DNA of the CDR3 is TGCGCCAGCAGCCATGTAGCGGTGAACACCGGGGAGCTGTTTTTT. Encoded protein: CASSHVAVNTGELFF.

This clonotype was counted a few times. The chain has TRBV29-1 and TRBJ2-5; no definite D call. This CDR3 has 11 amino acids. Germline values: CDR1 SQVTM, CDR2 ANQGSEA. The ends were cut back, 4 bases at V and 4 bases at J, with 7 bases in the middle. CDR3 sequence: CSVVGGETQYF. CDR3 coding DNA: TGCAGCGTTGTGGGTGGAGAGACCCAGTACTTC.

The rearrangement links TRBV7-2 to TRBJ2-3; D is possibly TRBD1 (5 bases). With 5 bases removed from V and 4 bases from J, the gap between germline ends came to 13 bases. The CDR3 is 14 amino acids. The V gene's germline CDR1 is SGHTA and CDR2 FQGNSA. The CDR3 nucleotides are TGTGCCAGCAGCCGTGCGCTAGGGGCAGATACGCAGTATTTT. Protein product: CASSRALGADTQYF.

The gene calls are TRBV7-8 and TRBJ2-5, with D possibly matching TRBD1 (6 bases). V was cut by 2 bases and J by 5 bases, with 21 bases left in between. The CDR3 loop spans 17 amino acids. Per germline, CDR1 SGHVS and CDR2 FQNEAQ. In nucleotides, the CDR3 is TGTGCCAGCAGCTTATCGGCAGGGGACCTTAGTGGGGAGACCCAGTACTTC. The encoded protein is CASSLSAGDLSGETQYF.

This chain links TRBV2 with TRBJ1-1, with 11 bases identical to TRBD1. CDR1 and CDR2 (germline): SNHLY, FYNNEI. This CDR3 comprises 13 residues. The V gene end was trimmed by 8 bases and the J gene end by 11 bases; junction bases not matched to a gene: 10. Written as DNA, the CDR3 is TGTGCCAGCGGAGGGACAGGGGGGAATTGGGCTTTCTTT. This translates into CASGGTGGNWAFF.

This clonotype was counted between two and nine times. The rearrangement joins TRBV5-1 to TRBJ2-5, with 8 bases lining up with TRBD1. The CDR3 runs 14 residues. The V gene end was trimmed by 4 bases and the J gene end by 3 bases; junction bases not matched to a gene: 5. Germline CDR1 reads SGHRS; CDR2 reads YFSETQ. CDR3 in amino acids: CASSPRTGKETQYF. The CDR3 DNA reads TGCGCCAGCAGCCCAAGGACAGGGAAAGAGACCCAGTACTTC.

The chain joins TRBV7-2 to TRBJ2-2; 11 bases fit TRBD2. CDR3 length: 17 residues. Germline CDR1 is SGHTA and CDR2 is FQGNSA. Trimming cost V 5 bases and J 4 bases; bases outside gene matches: 9. The CDR3 reads CASSGRSGGAVTGELFF. The CDR3 coding sequence is TGTGCCAGCAGCGGGCGTAGCGGGGGGGCGGTCACCGGGGAGCTGTTTTTT.

This clonotype has a count of ten or more. The rearrangement joins TRBV25-1 to TRBJ2-1; D is perhaps TRBD2 (6 bases). V was shortened by 3 bases and J by 8 bases, with 29 bases between the two germline ends. This CDR3 spans 19 amino acids. CDR1 MGHDK and CDR2 SYGVNS come from the germline V gene. The CDR3 DNA is TGTGCCAGCAGTGATCGGGGGACGGATCTTGGTCTTGGGGCCGATGAGCAGTTCTTC. Translating gives CASSDRGTDLGLGADEQFF.

This chain joins TRBV10-3 and TRBJ1-3, with 9 bases lining up with TRBD1. The CDR3 consists of 15 residues. Germline values: CDR1 ENHRY, CDR2 SYGVKD. Trimming removed 7 bases from V and 1 base from J; junction bases left unmatched: 5. CDR3: CAITRDRESGNTIYF. Here the CDR3 DNA reads TGTGCCATCACCCGGGACAGGGAGTCTGGAAACACCATATATTTT.

The chain joins TRBV6-5 to TRBJ1-5; D remains unclear. The germline V gene encodes CDR1 MNHEY and CDR2 SVGAGI. This CDR3 contains 15 residues. The germline V and J ends were trimmed by 4 bases and 0 bases, with 10 bases remaining between them. In DNA form, the CDR3 reads TGTGCCAGCAGTTCCCACGGGTTTAGCAATCAGCCCCAGCATTTT. Amino acids: CASSSHGFSNQPQHF.

V is TRBV7-2 and J is TRBJ2-7; TRBD1 might be the D (6 bases). The CDR3 is 15 amino acids. CDR1 and CDR2 from the germline V gene are SGHTA and FQGNSA. The V end was cut by 1 base, the J end by 3 bases, with 13 bases between. CDR3 sequence reads: CASSLGLARGYEQYF. In DNA form, the CDR3 reads TGTGCCAGCAGCTTAGGTCTAGCCAGGGGCTACGAGCAGTACTTC.

This clonotype was seen ten or more times. This chain links TRBV7-2 with TRBJ2-2; tentatively, D is TRBD2 (6 bases). V was pared by 2 bases and J by 4 bases, with 17 bases between. The CDR3 consists of 17 residues. Germline V gene lookup returns CDR1 SGHTA and CDR2 FQGNSA. In DNA form, the CDR3 reads TGTGCCAGCAGCTTAAGTCGACTAGGGGAAGGCACCGGGGAGCTGTTTTTT. Its protein product is CASSLSRLGEGTGELFF.

This clonotype appeared a few times. J is TRBJ2-7 and V is TRBV5-1; 9 positions match TRBD2. Germline V gene data show CDR1 as SGHRS and CDR2 as YFSETQ. With 0 bases clipped from V and 5 bases from J, the junction kept 9 bases outside the gene matches. The CDR3 runs to 16 residues. The CDR3 nucleotides are TGCGCCAGCAGCTTGGCCGTTGGCGGGAGGGCGGACGAGCAGTACTTC. Residues: CASSLAVGGRADEQYF.

This rearrangement joins TRBV5-1 to TRBJ2-7; 8 bases agree with TRBD2. With V trimmed by 3 bases and J by 6 bases, 5 bases remained unmatched. The germline V gene encodes CDR1 SGHRS and CDR2 YFSETQ. The CDR3 length is 13 residues. In DNA, the CDR3 is TGCGCCAGCAGCTCGGTTACTAGCGGCGAGCAGTACTTC. Amino acid sequence: CASSSVTSGEQYF.

The CDR3 loop reads CASSPTGQENKQYF. CDR3 DNA sequence: TGTGCCAGCTCACCAACCGGACAGGAGAACAAGCAGTACTTC. The chain links TRBV18 to TRBJ2-7; the match to TRBD1 covers 7 bases. Trimming took 2 bases from V and 8 from J; bases not matched to a gene: 9. Germline CDR1 and CDR2: KGHSH and LQKENI. The CDR3 is 14 residues long.

This clonotype was seen more than once but under ten times. V usage is TRBV12-3 or TRBV12-4 and J usage is TRBJ1-2; D not resolved. V lost 4 bases, J lost 4 bases, and 7 bases lay in between. The CDR3 loop spans 12 amino acids. In nucleotides, the CDR3 is TGTGCCAGCAGTTACCCCGCCTATGGCTACACCTTC. This codes for CASSYPAYGYTF.

Many counts were recorded for this clonotype. The J gene is TRBJ2-7, the V gene TRBV4-1, with D possibly matching TRBD2 (6 bases). The CDR3 contains 17 residues. Trimming took 0 bases from V and 1 from J, leaving 16 bases between them. Germline-derived CDR1 and CDR2 are MGHRA and YSYEKL. CDR3: CASSQDLFGTYSYEQYF. CDR3 coding DNA: TGCGCCAGCAGCCAAGATCTTTTTGGGACTTATTCCTACGAGCAGTACTTC.

The rearrangement joins TRBV6-6 to TRBJ2-5, with D uncertain. The CDR3 runs to 12 residues. The germline V and J ends were trimmed by 5 bases and 5 bases, with 9 bases remaining between them. From germline, CDR1 is MNHNY and CDR2 SVGAGI (reference sequence). CDR3 DNA: TGTGCCAGCAGTAGATATGCGGAGACCCAGTACTTC. As protein: CASSRYAETQYF.

The sample holds many counts of this clonotype. This chain joins TRBV12-3 or TRBV12-4 and TRBJ2-2; D is possibly TRBD2 (6 bases). The length of the CDR3 is 13 residues. With 8 bases removed from V and 11 bases from J, the gap between germline ends came to 18 bases. CDR3: CASRWAGLSELFF. The CDR3 nucleotides read TGTGCCAGCCGCTGGGCGGGGCTAAGTGAGCTGTTTTTT.

A few counts support this clonotype. The chain combines TRBV19 with TRBJ1-5; TRBD1 matches at 11 bases. CDR3 size: 16 residues. V was pared by 4 bases and J by 5 bases, with 7 bases of the junction left unmatched. CDR1 and CDR2 (germline): LNHDA, SQIVND (reference sequence). Here the CDR3 reads CASSTPGQGADQPQHF. CDR3 DNA sequence: TGTGCCAGTAGTACGCCCGGACAGGGGGCAGATCAGCCCCAGCATTTT.

The table lists this clonotype with many counts. The J gene is TRBJ1-6, the V gene TRBV27; D gene uncertain. This CDR3 comprises 16 residues. The V end lost 0 bases, the J end lost 2 bases, and 8 bases lay between the germline ends. CDR1 is MNHEY and CDR2 is SMNVEV in the germline V gene (reference sequence). The CDR3 reads CASSLSAETYNSPLHF. The CDR3 region has the DNA TGTGCCAGCAGTTTATCGGCCGAAACCTATAATTCACCCCTCCACTTT.